Following are 13 T cell receptor beta chains from one sample sequenced in a study of T-cell reconstitution after alpha-beta-depleted transplantation in children. Researchers prepared the TCRbeta library using unique molecular identifiers, the study reports. TCRdb fed the PCR reads into MiXCR, producing one record per CDR3 protein. Here the sample spans 300,000 or so distinct CDR3 sequences, approximately 23% being singletons. Sequenced material: PBMCs, mostly from graft donor cells, taken 180 days after TCRalphabeta/CD19-depleted stem cell transplant. Receptor source: a male patient between 10 and 17 years old who had a stem cell transplant for acute lymphoblastic leukemia, so the T cells may come from the graft donor.

V usage is TRBV12-3 or TRBV12-4 and J usage is TRBJ2-7; D is perhaps TRBD2 (5 bases). The length of the CDR3 is 14 residues. V was trimmed by 3 bases and J by 3 bases, leaving 12 bases between them. CDR3 in DNA: TGTGCCAGCAGTTTCGCTAGCAGCGGCTACGAGCAGTACTTC. Its protein product is CASSFASSGYEQYF.

The chain joins TRBV9 to TRBJ2-2, with TRBD1 matching 8 bases. The V gene end was trimmed by 3 bases and the J gene end by 3 bases; junction bases not matched to a gene: 7. CDR1 SGDLS and CDR2 YYNGEE come from the germline V gene. The CDR3 is 16 amino acids. This chain's CDR3 is CASSAPDRVHTGELFF. The CDR3 bases are TGTGCCAGCAGCGCCCCGGACAGGGTCCACACCGGGGAGCTGTTTTTT.

V usage is TRBV5-6 and J usage is TRBJ1-2, with TRBD1 identical over 8 bases. The germline V gene encodes CDR1 SGHDT and CDR2 YYEEEE. The CDR3 spans 14 residues. The V gene end was trimmed by 9 bases and the J gene end by 2 bases; junction bases not matched to a gene: 9. This CDR3 reads CATRTRTGNYGYTF. The CDR3 DNA follows: TGTGCCACCAGGACCCGGACAGGGAACTATGGCTACACCTTC. The full variable domain, with the rest looked up from reference TRBV5-6 and TRBJ1-2, is DAGVTQSPTHLIKTRGQQVTLRCSPKSGHDTVSWYQQALGQGPQFIFQYYEEEERQRGNFPDRFSGHQFPNYSSELNVNALLLGDSALYLCATRTRTGNYGYTFGSGTRLTVV.

The chain joins TRBV3-1 to TRBJ2-7; 11 bases are shared with TRBD2. There are 14 residues in the CDR3. Per germline, CDR1 LGHDT and CDR2 YNNKEL (reference sequence). With 6 bases clipped from V and 5 bases from J, the junction kept 6 bases outside the gene matches. CDR3 coding DNA: TGTGCCAGCAGTCGTCTAGCGGGAGGAGACGAGCAGTACTTC. Translating gives CASSRLAGGDEQYF.

This chain connects TRBV20-1 to TRBJ2-1; tentative D call: TRBD2 (5 bases). The CDR3 contains 15 residues. The germline CDR1 and CDR2 sequences are DFQATT and SNEGSKA (reference sequence). The ends were cut back, 6 bases at V and 2 bases at J, with 17 bases in the middle. CDR3 coding DNA: TGCAGTGCCTGGCGGGTAGAAGAGGCCTACAATGAGCAGTTCTTC. This sequence encodes CSAWRVEEAYNEQFF.

The CDR3 nucleotides are TGTGCCAGCAGCGTAGGTGGTAGGCAGGGTCTCGACGAGCAGTACTTC. Its translation is CASSVGGRQGLDEQYF. The gene calls are TRBV9 and TRBJ2-7; maybe TRBD1 (5 bases). This CDR3 is built from 16 residues. Germline lookup yields CDR1 SGDLS and CDR2 YYNGEE. V dropped 0 bases and J dropped 5 bases, with 18 bases sitting between them.

This clonotype has more than one count but fewer than ten. CDR3 nucleotide sequence: TGCGCCAGCAGCTCACATAGCGGGAGATCTGCAGATACGCAGTATTTT. Encoded protein: CASSSHSGRSADTQYF. The chain couples TRBV5-1 to TRBJ2-3; 9 bases agree with TRBD2. Per the germline V gene, CDR1 is SGHRS and CDR2 is YFSETQ. The CDR3 loop spans 16 amino acids. V lost 3 bases to trimming and J lost 4 bases; unmatched junction nucleotides: 9.

The chain couples TRBV10-2 to TRBJ2-7, with 9 bases lining up with TRBD2. The germline V gene has CDR1 WSHSY and CDR2 SAAADI. Trimming removed 2 bases from V and 5 bases from J; junction bases left unmatched: 4. CDR3 size: 14 residues. CDR3 DNA sequence: TGCGCCAGCAGTGAGCCTAGCGGGGAGGACGAGCAGTACTTC. Its protein product is CASSEPSGEDEQYF.

This clonotype was recorded a few times. The rearrangement uses TRBV5-6 and TRBJ2-1; unclear D gene. The germline V gene encodes CDR1 SGHDT and CDR2 YYEEEE. CDR3 length: 11 residues. Between the trimmed V and J ends, which lost 1 base and 9 bases, there was a span of 5 bases. The CDR3 here is CASSLLREQFF. CDR3 sequence (DNA): TGTGCCAGCAGCTTGCTTCGTGAGCAGTTCTTC.

This clonotype has more than one count but fewer than ten. The J gene is TRBJ2-7, the V gene TRBV30, with D unresolved. The germline V gene has CDR1 GTSNPN and CDR2 SVGIG (reference sequence). The V gene lost 0 bases and the J gene lost 7 bases, with 7 bases spanning the gap. This CDR3 has 11 amino acids. CDR3 region: CAWSVHREQYF. The CDR3 nucleotides read TGTGCCTGGAGTGTACATAGGGAGCAGTACTTC.

The chain employs TRBV7-9 and TRBJ1-1; D is ambiguous. The CDR3 loop spans 13 amino acids. Germline assignment: CDR1 SEHNR and CDR2 FQNEAQ (reference sequence). V lost 9 bases, J lost 1 base, and 12 bases lay in between. Here the CDR3 DNA reads TGTGCCAGGACCCAGAGTAAGAACACTGAAGCTTTCTTT. It encodes CARTQSKNTEAFF.

This clonotype was seen a handful of times. The chain couples TRBV11-3 to TRBJ2-1; no clear D. Germline V gives CDR1 SGHNT, CDR2 YENEEA. V was trimmed by 2 bases and J by 5 bases, leaving 10 bases between them. The CDR3 runs 14 residues. DNA of the CDR3: TGTGCCAGCAGCTTAATCAGCAGTAACAATGAGCAGTTCTTC. This translates into CASSLISSNNEQFF.

In its sample, this clonotype was seen many times. The chain couples TRBV10-3 to TRBJ2-3, with D possibly TRBD1 on 5 matching bases. Germline-derived CDR1 and CDR2 are ENHRY and SYGVKD. V dropped 5 bases and J dropped 4 bases, with 10 bases sitting between them. The CDR3 spans 13 residues. CDR3 nucleotide sequence: TGTGCCATCAGTAAGACAGACGCAGATACGCAGTATTTT. Protein sequence: CAISKTDADTQYF.